Sequencing of this T cell receptor (beta chain) was carried out in a study of T cell responses to AZD1222 COVID-19 vaccine. Study-level results: Only a handful of AZD1222 recipients were seropositive at baseline. Across spike, vaccine-associated CD4 TCRs were found, dominant at 160-218 and 743-854.

Comments on this clone: Its specificity is not known.

This CDR3 region has 12 residues. V dropped 4 bases and J dropped 6; count of bases not matched to a gene: 3. CDR1 and CDR2 from the germline V gene are MNHNY and SVGAGI (reference sequence). Only in-frame clones appear in the TCRdb table, and some are missing; sequencing was by immunoSEQ multiplex PCR. The sample yields 160,000 or so clones, about 87% seen once. The TCR sequence derives from an adult who received the AZD1222 COVID-19 vaccine. Material: peripheral blood, obtained 28 days after the second AZD1222 dose. The chain links TRBV6-6 to TRBJ2-7; TRBD1 agrees at 7 bases. CDR3 sequence reads: CASSLSGGEQYF. Written as DNA, the CDR3 is TGTGCCAGCAGTTTATCAGGGGGCGAGCAGTACTTC.